The clone carrying this T cell receptor beta chain was detected a few times. The record originates from a study of blood T cell repertoires in COVID-19. Study-wide background: Sites across the United States, Italy and Spain contributed samples from acute and convalescent COVID-19. PBMCs, B-cell-depleted T cells, or T cells provided the cDNA or gDNA that made up the material.

The germline gives CDR1 PRHDT, CDR2 FYEKMQ (reference sequence). The CDR3 covers 14 residues. The V gene end was trimmed by 8 bases and the J gene end by 1 base; junction bases not matched to a gene: 3. TCRdb keeps only in-frame clones here, not all; method: immunoSEQ multiplex PCR. The data show about 200,000 clones, with around nine tenths seen just once and approximately 0.5% held by the top ten. The source material was peripheral blood. The sequence derives from a man aged 50-60 years with acute or convalescent COVID-19. The chain recombines TRBV13 with TRBJ1-1; 11 nucleotides align to TRBD1. The CDR3 region has the DNA TGTGCCAGCCGGACAGGGGGCGCGAACACTGAAGCTTTCTTT. Its protein product is CASRTGGANTEAFF.